Sequencing of this TCR beta chain was carried out in a study of CD8 T cells in Susac syndrome. Whole-study results and caveats: Individuals included in the TCR sequencing and HLA analysis were acknowledged by the study to be relatively few in number.

A quantity of about 0.45 to 1 ug RNA underwent reverse transcription using random hexamers. Multiplex PCR with immunoSEQ amplified the TCR beta CDR3 across 54 Vbeta and 13 Jbeta. Via MiXCR, TCRdb re-called the immunoSEQ multiplex PCR reads, giving one row per CDR3 protein. The repertoire holds some 300,000 distinct CDR3 sequences, with around nine tenths as singletons. As for this clonotype: Its antigen remains unknown.

Relapsing-remitting disease, either stable or active, was present in the multiple sclerosis controls, who were treatment-naive patients. TEMRA cells were FACS-enriched, and CD8+ and CD4+ T cells were isolated negatively. The receptor comes from a human donor with multiple sclerosis. Sequenced input: CD8+ T cells from PBMCs.

CDR3 sequence reads: CSVSRPNSYEQYF. The CDR3 nucleotides are TGCAGCGTTAGCAGGCCGAACTCCTACGAGCAGTACTTC. The rearrangement uses TRBV29-1 and TRBJ2-7; no clear D. Deletions cut 5 bases from V and 0 bases from J, with 11 bases between. The CDR3 has 13 residues. Per germline, CDR1 SQVTM and CDR2 ANQGSEA.